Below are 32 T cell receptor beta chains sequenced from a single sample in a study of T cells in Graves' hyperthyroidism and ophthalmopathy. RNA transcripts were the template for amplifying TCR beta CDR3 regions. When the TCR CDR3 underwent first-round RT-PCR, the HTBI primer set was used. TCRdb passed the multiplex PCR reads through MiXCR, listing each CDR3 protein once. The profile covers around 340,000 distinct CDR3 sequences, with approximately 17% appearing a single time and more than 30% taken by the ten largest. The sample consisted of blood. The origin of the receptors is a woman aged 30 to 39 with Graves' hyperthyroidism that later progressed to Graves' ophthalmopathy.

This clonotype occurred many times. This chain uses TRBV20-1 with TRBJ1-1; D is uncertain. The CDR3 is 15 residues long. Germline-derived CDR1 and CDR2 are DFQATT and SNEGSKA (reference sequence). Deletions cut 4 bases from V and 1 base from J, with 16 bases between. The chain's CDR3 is CSATRAPPPNTEAFF. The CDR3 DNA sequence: TGCAGTGCTACCCGGGCCCCTCCGCCGAACACTGAAGCTTTCTTT.

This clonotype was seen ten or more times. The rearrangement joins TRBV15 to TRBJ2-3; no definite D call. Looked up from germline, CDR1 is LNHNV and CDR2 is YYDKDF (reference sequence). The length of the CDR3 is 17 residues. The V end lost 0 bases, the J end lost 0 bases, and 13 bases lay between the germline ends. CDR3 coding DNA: TGTGCCACCAGCAGAGACCCTTACGCAGAAAGCACAGATACGCAGTATTTT. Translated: CATSRDPYAESTDTQYF.

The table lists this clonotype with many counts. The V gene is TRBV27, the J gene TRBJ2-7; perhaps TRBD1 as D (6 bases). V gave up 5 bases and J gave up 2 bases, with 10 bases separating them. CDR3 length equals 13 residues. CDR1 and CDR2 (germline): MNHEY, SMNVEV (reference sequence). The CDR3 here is CASSITGPYEQYF. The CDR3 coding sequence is TGTGCCAGCAGTATTACAGGGCCCTACGAGCAGTACTTC.

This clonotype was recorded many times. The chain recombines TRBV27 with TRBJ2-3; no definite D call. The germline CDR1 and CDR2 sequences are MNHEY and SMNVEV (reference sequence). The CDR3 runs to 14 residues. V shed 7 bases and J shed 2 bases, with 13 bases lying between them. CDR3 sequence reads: CASKSVSPTDTQYF. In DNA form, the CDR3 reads TGTGCCAGCAAATCGGTCAGTCCCACAGATACGCAGTATTTT.

This CDR3 is CATSRSRGAYNEQFF. The CDR3 DNA sequence: TGTGCCACCAGCCGAAGCCGGGGGGCCTACAATGAGCAGTTCTTC. The chain uses TRBV15 and TRBJ2-1, with 7 nucleotides matching TRBD2. CDR3 size: 15 residues. J gave up 2 bases and V 5 bases, and 6 bases lay outside the gene matches. Per the germline V gene, CDR1 is LNHNV and CDR2 is YYDKDF (reference sequence).

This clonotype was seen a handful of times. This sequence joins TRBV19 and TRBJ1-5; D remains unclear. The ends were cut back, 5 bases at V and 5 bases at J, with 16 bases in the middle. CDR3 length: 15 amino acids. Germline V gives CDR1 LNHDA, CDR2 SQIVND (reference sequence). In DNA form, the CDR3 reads TGTGCCAGTAGTCCTGAGGACTCTCCCGATCAGCCCCAGCATTTT. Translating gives CASSPEDSPDQPQHF.

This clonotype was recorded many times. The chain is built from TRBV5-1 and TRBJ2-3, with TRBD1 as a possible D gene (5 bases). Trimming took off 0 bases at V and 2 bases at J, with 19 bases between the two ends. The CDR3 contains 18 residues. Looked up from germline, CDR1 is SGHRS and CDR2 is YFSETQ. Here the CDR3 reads CASSLARTIPSYTDTQYF. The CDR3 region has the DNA TGCGCCAGCAGCTTGGCGCGGACAATCCCTTCGTACACAGATACGCAGTATTTT.

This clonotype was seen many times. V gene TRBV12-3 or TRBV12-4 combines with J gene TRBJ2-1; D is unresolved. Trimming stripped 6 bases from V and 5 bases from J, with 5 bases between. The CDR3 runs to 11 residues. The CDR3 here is CASSLNNEQFF. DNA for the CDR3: TGTGCCAGCAGCCTCAACAATGAGCAGTTCTTC.

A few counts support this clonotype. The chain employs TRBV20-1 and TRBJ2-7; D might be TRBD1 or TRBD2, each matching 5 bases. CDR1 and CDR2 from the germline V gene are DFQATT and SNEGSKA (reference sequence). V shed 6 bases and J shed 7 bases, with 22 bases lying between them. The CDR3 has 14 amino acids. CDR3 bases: TGCAGTGCGCCGACCGGGACCGCCGACGAAGAGCAGTACTTC. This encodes CSAPTGTADEEQYF.

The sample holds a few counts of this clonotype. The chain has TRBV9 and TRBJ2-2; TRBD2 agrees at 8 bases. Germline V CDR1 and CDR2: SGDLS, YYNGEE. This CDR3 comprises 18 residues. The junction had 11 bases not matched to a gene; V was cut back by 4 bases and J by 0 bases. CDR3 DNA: TGTGCCAGCAGCCCCCGGCGGCGGGAGGCCACGAACACCGGGGAGCTGTTTTTT. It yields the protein CASSPRRREATNTGELFF. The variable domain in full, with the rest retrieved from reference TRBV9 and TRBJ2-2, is DSGVTQTPKHLITATGQRVTLRCSPRSGDLSVYWYQQSLDQGLQFLIQYYNGEERAKGNILERFSAQQFPDLHSELNLSSLELGDSALYFCASSPRRREATNTGELFFGEGSRLTVL.

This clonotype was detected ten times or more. The CDR3 here is CASLGQLYGYTF. CDR3 sequence (DNA): TGTGCCAGCCTGGGACAGCTCTATGGCTACACCTTC. The rearrangement links TRBV2 to TRBJ1-2; 7 bases match TRBD1. V was clipped by 8 bases and J by 4 bases; unmatched bases: 4. Germline V CDR1 and CDR2: SNHLY, FYNNEI. The CDR3 consists of 12 residues.

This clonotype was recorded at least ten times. CDR3 nucleotides: TGTGCCAGCAGCATCCCTCTAGCGGGGACCGGGGAGCTGTTTTTT. Translated, it gives CASSIPLAGTGELFF. This chain connects TRBV7-2 to TRBJ2-2, with 9 bases aligning to TRBD2. The trim removed 5 bases at V and 5 bases at J, leaving 6 bases unmatched. Germline V gives CDR1 SGHTA, CDR2 FQGNSA. This CDR3 contains 15 residues.

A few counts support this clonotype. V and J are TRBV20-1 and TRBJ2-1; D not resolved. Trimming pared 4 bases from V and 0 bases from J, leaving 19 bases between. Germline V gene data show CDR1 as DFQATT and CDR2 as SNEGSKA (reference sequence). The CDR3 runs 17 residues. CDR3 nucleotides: TGCAGTGCTACGGCAGCGCTGACTGGAAACTCCTACAATGAGCAGTTCTTC. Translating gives CSATAALTGNSYNEQFF.

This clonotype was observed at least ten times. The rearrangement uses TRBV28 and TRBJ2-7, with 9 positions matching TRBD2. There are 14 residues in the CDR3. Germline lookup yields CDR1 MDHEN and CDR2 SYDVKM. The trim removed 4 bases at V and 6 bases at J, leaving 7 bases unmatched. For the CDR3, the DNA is TGTGCCAGCAGTTCGCTTAGCGGGGGCGGCGAGCAGTACTTC. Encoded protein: CASSSLSGGGEQYF.

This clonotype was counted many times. CDR3 nucleotides: TGTGCCAGCAGTATCCTCGGCGCCAACGTCCTGACTTTC. Translating it yields CASSILGANVLTF. The V gene is TRBV12-3 or TRBV12-4, the J gene TRBJ2-6; D is undetermined. V lost 5 bases and J lost 7, with 9 bases in between. This CDR3 has 13 residues.

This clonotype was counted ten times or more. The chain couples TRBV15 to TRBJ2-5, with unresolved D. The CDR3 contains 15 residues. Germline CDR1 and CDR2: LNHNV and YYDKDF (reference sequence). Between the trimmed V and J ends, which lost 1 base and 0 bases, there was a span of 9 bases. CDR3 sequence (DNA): TGTGCCACCAGCAGAGCCGGCCGTTACCAAGAGACCCAGTACTTC. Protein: CATSRAGRYQETQYF.

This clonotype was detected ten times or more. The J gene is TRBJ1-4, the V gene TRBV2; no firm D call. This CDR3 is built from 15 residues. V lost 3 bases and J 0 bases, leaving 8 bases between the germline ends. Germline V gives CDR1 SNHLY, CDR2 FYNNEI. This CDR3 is CASSDSAATNEKLFF. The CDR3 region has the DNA TGTGCCAGCAGTGATTCGGCTGCAACTAATGAAAAACTGTTTTTT.

The CDR3 coding sequence is TGTGCCAGTAGTATGAGGACTGGGACTAGCGGCTCCTACAATGAGCAGTTCTTC. Encoded protein: CASSMRTGTSGSYNEQFF. This rearrangement joins TRBV19 to TRBJ2-1; TRBD2 aligns across 11 bases. Germline CDR1 and CDR2: LNHDA and SQIVND (reference sequence). V was clipped by 3 bases and J by 0 bases; unmatched bases: 7. The CDR3 consists of 18 residues.

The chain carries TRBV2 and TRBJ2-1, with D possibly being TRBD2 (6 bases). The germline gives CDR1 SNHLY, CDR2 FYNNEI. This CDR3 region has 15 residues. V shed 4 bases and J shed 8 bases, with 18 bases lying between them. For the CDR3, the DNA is TGTGCCAGCAGTGGGGGAGGTGTCGGGGCGGATGAGCAGTTCTTC. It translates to CASSGGGVGADEQFF.

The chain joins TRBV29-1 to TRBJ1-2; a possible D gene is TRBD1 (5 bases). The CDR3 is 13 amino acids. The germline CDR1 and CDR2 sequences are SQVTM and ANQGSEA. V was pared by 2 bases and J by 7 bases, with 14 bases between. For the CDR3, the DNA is TGCAGCGTTGAAATAAGCAGGGTTTCTGGCTACACCTTC. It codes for CSVEISRVSGYTF.

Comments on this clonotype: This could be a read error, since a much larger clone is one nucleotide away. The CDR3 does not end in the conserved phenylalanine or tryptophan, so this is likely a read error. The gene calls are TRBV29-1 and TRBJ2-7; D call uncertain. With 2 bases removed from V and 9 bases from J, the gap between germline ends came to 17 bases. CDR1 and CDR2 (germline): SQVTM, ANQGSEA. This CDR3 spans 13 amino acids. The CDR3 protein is CSVEMDPGDGQYL. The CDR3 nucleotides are TGCAGCGTTGAAATGGATCCAGGTGATGGGCAGTACCTC.

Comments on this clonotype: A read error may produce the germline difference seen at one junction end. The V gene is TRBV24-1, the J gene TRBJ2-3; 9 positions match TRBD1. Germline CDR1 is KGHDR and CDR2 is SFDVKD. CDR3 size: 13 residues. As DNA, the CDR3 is TGTGTCACCAGTGACAGGGGGGGAGATACGCAGTATTTT. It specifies CVTSDRGGDTQYF.

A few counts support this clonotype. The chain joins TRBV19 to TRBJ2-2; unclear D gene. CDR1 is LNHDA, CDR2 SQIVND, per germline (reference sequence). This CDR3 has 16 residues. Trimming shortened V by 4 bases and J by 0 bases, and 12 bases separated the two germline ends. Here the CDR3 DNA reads TGTGCCAGTAGTACCAGGCAAGTCGCGAACACCGGGGAGCTGTTTTTT. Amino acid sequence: CASSTRQVANTGELFF.

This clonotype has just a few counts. CDR3: CSVVRVQNYGYTF. The CDR3 DNA reads as TGCAGCGTTGTGAGGGTTCAGAACTATGGCTACACCTTC. The V gene is TRBV29-1, the J gene TRBJ1-2; D is unresolved. Trimming stripped 4 bases from V and 2 bases from J, with 11 bases between. The germline CDR1 and CDR2 sequences are SQVTM and ANQGSEA. The CDR3 runs 13 residues.

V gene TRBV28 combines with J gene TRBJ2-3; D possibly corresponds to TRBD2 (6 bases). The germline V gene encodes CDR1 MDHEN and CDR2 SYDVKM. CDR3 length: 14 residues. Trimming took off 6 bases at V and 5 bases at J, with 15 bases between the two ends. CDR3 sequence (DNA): TGTGCCAGCAGCCCGGTGGGGGGTAAAGATACGCAGTATTTT. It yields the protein CASSPVGGKDTQYF.

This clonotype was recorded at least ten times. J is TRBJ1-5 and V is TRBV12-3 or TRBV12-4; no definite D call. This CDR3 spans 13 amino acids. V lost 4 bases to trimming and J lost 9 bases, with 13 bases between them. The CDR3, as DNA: TGTGCCAGCAGTTATAGGCAGATTGGGCCCCAGCATTTT. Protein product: CASSYRQIGPQHF.

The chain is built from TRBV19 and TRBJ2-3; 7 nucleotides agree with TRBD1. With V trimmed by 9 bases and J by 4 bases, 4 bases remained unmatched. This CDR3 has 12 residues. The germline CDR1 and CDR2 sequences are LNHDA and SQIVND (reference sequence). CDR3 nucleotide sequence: TGTGCCAGCCAACAGGGGCCAGATACGCAGTATTTT. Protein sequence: CASQQGPDTQYF.

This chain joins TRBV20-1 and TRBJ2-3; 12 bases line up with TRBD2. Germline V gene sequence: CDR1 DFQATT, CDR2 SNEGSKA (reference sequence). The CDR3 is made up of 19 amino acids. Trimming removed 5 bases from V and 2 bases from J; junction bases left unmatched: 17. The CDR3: CSAPPGLAGSKGATDTQYF. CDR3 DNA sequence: TGCAGTGCTCCCCCGGGACTAGCGGGTTCTAAGGGGGCCACAGATACGCAGTATTTT.

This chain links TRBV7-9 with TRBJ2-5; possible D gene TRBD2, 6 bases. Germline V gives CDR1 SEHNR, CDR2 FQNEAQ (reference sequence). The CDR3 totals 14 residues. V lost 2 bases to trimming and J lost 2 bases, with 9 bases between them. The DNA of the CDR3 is TGTGCCAGCAGCTTAATAGCGGTACAAGAGACCCAGTACTTC. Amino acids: CASSLIAVQETQYF.

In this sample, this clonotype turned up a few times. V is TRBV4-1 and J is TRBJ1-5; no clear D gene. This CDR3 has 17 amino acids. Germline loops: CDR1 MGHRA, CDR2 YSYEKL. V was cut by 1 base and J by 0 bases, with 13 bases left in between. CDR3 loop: CASSQVAVEYSNQPQHF. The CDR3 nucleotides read TGCGCCAGCAGCCAAGTCGCAGTGGAATATAGCAATCAGCCCCAGCATTTT.

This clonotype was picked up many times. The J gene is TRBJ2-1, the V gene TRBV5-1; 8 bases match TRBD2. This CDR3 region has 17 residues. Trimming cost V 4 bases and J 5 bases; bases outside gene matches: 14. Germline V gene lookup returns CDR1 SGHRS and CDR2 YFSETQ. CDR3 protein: CASSVDLAGYHNNEQFF. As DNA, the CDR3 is TGCGCCAGCAGCGTGGATCTAGCGGGTTACCACAACAATGAGCAGTTCTTC. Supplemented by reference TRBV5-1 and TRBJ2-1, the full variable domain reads KAGVTQTPRYLIKTRGQQVTLSCSPISGHRSVSWYQQTPGQGLQFLFEYFSETQRNKGNFPGRFSGRQFSNSRSEMNVSTLELGDSALYLCASSVDLAGYHNNEQFFGPGTRLTVL.

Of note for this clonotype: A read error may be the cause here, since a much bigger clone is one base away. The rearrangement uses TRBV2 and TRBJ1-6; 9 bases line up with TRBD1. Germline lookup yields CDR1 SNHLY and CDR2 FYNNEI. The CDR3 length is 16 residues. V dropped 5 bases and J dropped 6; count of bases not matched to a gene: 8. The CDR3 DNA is TGTGCCAGCAGTAAAACGGGACAGGGATTTAATTCACCCCTCCACTTT. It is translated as CASSKTGQGFNSPLHF.